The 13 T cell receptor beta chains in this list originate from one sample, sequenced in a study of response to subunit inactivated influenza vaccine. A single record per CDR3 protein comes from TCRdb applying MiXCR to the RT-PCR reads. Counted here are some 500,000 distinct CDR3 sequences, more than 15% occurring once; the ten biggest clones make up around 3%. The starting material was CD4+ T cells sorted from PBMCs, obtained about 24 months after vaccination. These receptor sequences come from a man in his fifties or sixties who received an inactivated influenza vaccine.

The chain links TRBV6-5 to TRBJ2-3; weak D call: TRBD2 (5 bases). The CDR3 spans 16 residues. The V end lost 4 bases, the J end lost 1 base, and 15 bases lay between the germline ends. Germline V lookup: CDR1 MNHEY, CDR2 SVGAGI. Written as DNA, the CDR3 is TGTGCCAGCAGTTCCCCGAGCGGACCGGGCACAGATACGCAGTATTTT. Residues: CASSSPSGPGTDTQYF.

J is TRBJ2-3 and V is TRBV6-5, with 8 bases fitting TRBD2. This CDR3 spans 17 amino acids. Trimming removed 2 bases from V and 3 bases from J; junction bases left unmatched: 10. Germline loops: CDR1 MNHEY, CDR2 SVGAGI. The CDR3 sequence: CASSYEPGTRTTDTQYF. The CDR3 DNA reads TGTGCCAGCAGTTACGAGCCCGGGACTAGAACTACAGATACGCAGTATTTT.

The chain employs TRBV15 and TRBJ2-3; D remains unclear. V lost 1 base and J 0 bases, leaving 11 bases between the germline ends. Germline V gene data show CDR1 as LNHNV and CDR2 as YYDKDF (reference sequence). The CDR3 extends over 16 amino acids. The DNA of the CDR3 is TGTGCCACCAGCAGAGCCATCGGATTGAGCACAGATACGCAGTATTTT. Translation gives CATSRAIGLSTDTQYF.

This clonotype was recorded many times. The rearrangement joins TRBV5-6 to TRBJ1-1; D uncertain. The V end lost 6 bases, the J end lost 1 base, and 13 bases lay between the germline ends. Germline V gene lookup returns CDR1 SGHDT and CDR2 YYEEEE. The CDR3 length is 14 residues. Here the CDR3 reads CASNVRWRNTEAFF. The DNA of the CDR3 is TGTGCCAGCAATGTCAGGTGGAGGAACACTGAAGCTTTCTTT.

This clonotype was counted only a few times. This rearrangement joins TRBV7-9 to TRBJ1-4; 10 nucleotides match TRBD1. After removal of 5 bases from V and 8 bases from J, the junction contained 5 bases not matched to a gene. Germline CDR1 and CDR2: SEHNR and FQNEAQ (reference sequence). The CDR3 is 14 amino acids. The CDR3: CASSPGTGEEKLFF. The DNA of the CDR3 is TGTGCCAGCAGCCCCGGGACAGGGGAAGAAAAACTGTTTTTT.

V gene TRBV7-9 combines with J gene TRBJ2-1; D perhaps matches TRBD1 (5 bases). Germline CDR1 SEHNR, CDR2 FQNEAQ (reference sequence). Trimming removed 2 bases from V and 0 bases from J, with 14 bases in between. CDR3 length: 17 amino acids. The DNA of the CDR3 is TGTGCCAGCAGCTTACTTCTAGGGGTTAGCTCCTACAATGAGCAGTTCTTC. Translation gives CASSLLLGVSSYNEQFF.

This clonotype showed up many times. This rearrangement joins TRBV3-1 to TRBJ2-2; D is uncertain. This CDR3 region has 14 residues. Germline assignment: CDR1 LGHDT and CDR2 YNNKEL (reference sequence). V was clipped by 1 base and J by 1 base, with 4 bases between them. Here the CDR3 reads CASSQVRNTGELFF. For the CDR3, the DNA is TGTGCCAGCAGCCAAGTTCGGAACACCGGGGAGCTGTTTTTT.

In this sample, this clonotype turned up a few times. Here the CDR3 reads CASSPFRQGGSETQYF. Written as DNA, the CDR3 is TGTGCCAGCAGTCCCTTCCGACAGGGCGGGTCGGAGACCCAGTACTTC. The chain is built from TRBV3-1 and TRBJ2-5; 7 bases map to TRBD1. Germline trimming cut 6 bases from V and 5 bases from J; bases unmatched to any gene: 15. The CDR3 has 16 amino acids. Germline V gene data show CDR1 as LGHDT and CDR2 as YNNKEL (reference sequence).

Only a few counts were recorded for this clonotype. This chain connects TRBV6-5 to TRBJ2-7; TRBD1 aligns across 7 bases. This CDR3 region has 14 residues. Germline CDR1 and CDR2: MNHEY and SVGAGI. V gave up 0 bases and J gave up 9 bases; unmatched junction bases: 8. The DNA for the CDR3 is TGTGCCAGCAGTTACTCTGGCAGGGGGAGTGGGCAGTACTTC. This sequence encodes CASSYSGRGSGQYF.

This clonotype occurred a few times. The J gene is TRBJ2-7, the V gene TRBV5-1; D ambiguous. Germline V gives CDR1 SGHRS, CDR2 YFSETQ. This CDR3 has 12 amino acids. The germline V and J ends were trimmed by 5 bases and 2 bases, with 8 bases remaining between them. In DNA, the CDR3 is TGCGCCAGCAGAAAGGGAACCTACGAGCAGTACTTC. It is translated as CASRKGTYEQYF.

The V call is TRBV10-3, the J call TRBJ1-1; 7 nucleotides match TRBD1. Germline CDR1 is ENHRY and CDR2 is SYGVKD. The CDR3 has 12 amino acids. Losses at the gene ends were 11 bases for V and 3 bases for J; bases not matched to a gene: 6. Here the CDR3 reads CAGRTGDTEAFF. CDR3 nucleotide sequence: TGTGCCGGACGAACAGGGGACACTGAAGCTTTCTTT.

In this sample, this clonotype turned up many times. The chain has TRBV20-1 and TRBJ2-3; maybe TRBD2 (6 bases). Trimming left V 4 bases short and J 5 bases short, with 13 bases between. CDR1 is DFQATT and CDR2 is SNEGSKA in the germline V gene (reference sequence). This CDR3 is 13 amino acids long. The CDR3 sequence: CSAIEPGGDTQYF. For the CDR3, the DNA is TGCAGTGCTATTGAACCCGGGGGAGATACGCAGTATTTT.

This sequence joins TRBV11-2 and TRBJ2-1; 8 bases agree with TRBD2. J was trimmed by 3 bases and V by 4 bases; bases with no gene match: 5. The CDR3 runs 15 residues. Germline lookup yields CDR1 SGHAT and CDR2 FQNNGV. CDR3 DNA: TGTGCCAGCAGCTCTCGTAGCGGGGTCTACAATGAGCAGTTCTTC. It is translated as CASSSRSGVYNEQFF. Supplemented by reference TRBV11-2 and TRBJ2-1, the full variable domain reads EAGVAQSPRYKIIEKRQSVAFWCNPISGHATLYWYQQILGQGPKLLIQFQNNGVVDDSQLPKDRFSAERLKGVDSTLKIQPAKLEDSAVYLCASSSRSGVYNEQFFGPGTRLTVL.